This T cell receptor (beta chain) appears in the sequencing data of a study of identical twins. The study, taken as a whole, reports: Twin pairs' shared out-of-frame alpha sequences were enriched in low generation probability. The conclusions drew on cross-sectional statistical analysis instead of tracking the same donors.

The CDR3 runs to 13 residues. V was trimmed by 0 bases and J by 1 base, leaving 5 bases between them. CDR1 and CDR2 (germline): DFQATT, SNEGSKA (reference sequence). This clonotype was observed a few times. Its antigen is not identified. A universal primer binding site was introduced by template switching. The final cDNA contained unique molecular identifiers. TCRdb passed the 5' RACE reads through MiXCR, listing each CDR3 protein once. Among 450,000 to 650,000 distinct CDR3 sequences listed, 9.5% to 10% were seen once. The donors were all healthy and Caucasian. Another study also made use of these data, one on yellow fever vaccine responses in identical twins.

This chain uses TRBV20-1 with TRBJ2-3, with D hard to call. The sequence derives from a woman younger than 35 in good health. The sequenced material came from PBMCs. This chain's CDR3 is CSARELGTDTQYF. DNA for the CDR3: TGCAGTGCTAGAGAATTGGGCACAGATACGCAGTATTTT.